This record concerns one T cell receptor beta chain sequence. Cohorts were based on clinical histories the participants reported. Germline V CDR1 and CDR2: SGHRS, YFSETQ. V dropped 4 bases and J dropped 7; count of bases not matched to a gene: 2. This CDR3 is built from 13 residues. Clones were sequenced by immunoSEQ multiplex PCR, and TCRdb holds only the in-frame ones, with some missing. The sample has roughly 300,000 clones; over 75% are singletons. These data come from a study of blood T cell repertoires in COVID-19. Study-level information: Samples came from the United States, Italy and Spain, spanning acute and convalescent COVID-19.

This sequence joins TRBV5-1 and TRBJ1-3, with 10 bases that match TRBD1. Sequenced input: PBMCs or T cells enriched from blood (not recorded which). The receptor's source is a woman in her 30s who had recovered from COVID-19. The DNA of the CDR3 is TGCGCCAGCAGCGGGGGACAGGGGAACACCATATATTTT. Translated, it gives CASSGGQGNTIYF.